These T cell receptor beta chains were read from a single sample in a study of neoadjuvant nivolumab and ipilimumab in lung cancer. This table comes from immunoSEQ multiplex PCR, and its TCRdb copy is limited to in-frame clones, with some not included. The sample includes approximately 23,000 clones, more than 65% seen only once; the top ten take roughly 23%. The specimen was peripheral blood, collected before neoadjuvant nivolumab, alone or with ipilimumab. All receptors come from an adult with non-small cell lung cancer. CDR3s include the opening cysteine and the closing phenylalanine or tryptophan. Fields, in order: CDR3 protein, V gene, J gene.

cdr3_aa: CASSATGVETQYF; v_call: TRBV7-9; j_call: TRBJ2-5
cdr3_aa: CASSFNGIAEQFF; v_call: TRBV5-1; j_call: TRBJ2-1
cdr3_aa: CASSLAKVRVDTQYF; v_call: TRBV5-1; j_call: TRBJ2-3
cdr3_aa: CASSLAGGEQETQYF; v_call: TRBV11-1; j_call: TRBJ2-5
cdr3_aa: CASSPERRNTEAFF; v_call: TRBV5-1; j_call: TRBJ1-1
cdr3_aa: CAWSQLAGDTQYF; v_call: TRBV30; j_call: TRBJ2-3
cdr3_aa: CASREEGDTEAFF; v_call: TRBV7-9; j_call: TRBJ1-1
cdr3_aa: CASSFGFGTEAFF; v_call: TRBV7-9; j_call: TRBJ1-1
cdr3_aa: CAWNAVLDTQYF; v_call: TRBV30; j_call: TRBJ2-3
cdr3_aa: CASSFDRWNTEAFF; v_call: TRBV5-1; j_call: TRBJ1-1
cdr3_aa: CASSPTGGRTDTQYF; v_call: TRBV5-1; j_call: TRBJ2-3
cdr3_aa: CATRGPGANVLTF; v_call: TRBV7-3; j_call: TRBJ2-6
cdr3_aa: CASRRWRVGEQFF; v_call: TRBV27; j_call: TRBJ2-1
cdr3_aa: CASSPRRGSGANVLTF; v_call: TRBV2; j_call: TRBJ2-6
cdr3_aa: CASSSWDGDKPLGYTF; v_call: TRBV19; j_call: TRBJ1-2
cdr3_aa: CASSQESGREEGGFF; v_call: TRBV4-2; j_call: TRBJ2-1
cdr3_aa: CASSKDGTSSYEQYF; v_call: TRBV5-1; j_call: TRBJ2-7
cdr3_aa: CASNPVAANQPQHF; v_call: TRBV6-6; j_call: TRBJ1-5
cdr3_aa: CASSFGTGGEKLFF; v_call: TRBV5-1; j_call: TRBJ1-4
cdr3_aa: CASSLERLTDTQYF; v_call: TRBV11-1; j_call: TRBJ2-3
cdr3_aa: CASIPPGAQETQYF; v_call: TRBV6-6; j_call: TRBJ2-5
cdr3_aa: CASSSIQGGEAFF; v_call: TRBV7-9; j_call: TRBJ1-1
cdr3_aa: CASSLGGLAVYEQYF; v_call: TRBV5-5; j_call: TRBJ2-7
cdr3_aa: CAWSVLAIHNEQFF; v_call: TRBV30; j_call: TRBJ2-1
cdr3_aa: CASSPNSPGTSGNEQFF; v_call: TRBV18; j_call: TRBJ2-1
cdr3_aa: CASSERYQPQHF; v_call: TRBV2; j_call: TRBJ1-5
cdr3_aa: CASSHNFDRDSYEQYF; v_call: TRBV4-2; j_call: TRBJ2-7
cdr3_aa: CASSLRAGGVTGELFF; v_call: TRBV4-3; j_call: TRBJ2-2
cdr3_aa: CSVAYGEDPHEQYF; v_call: TRBV29-1; j_call: TRBJ2-7